The 31 T cell receptor beta chains below come from one sample, sequenced in a study of blood T cell repertoires in COVID-19. Clones were read by immunoSEQ multiplex PCR, and TCRdb kept only the in-frame ones, dropping some. Here the sample spans about 76,000 clones, more than 90% being singletons. The sequencing input was peripheral blood. The origin of the receptors is a man in his fifties or sixties with acute or convalescent COVID-19.

CDR3 amino acids: CASSPGPKRGQYV. As DNA, the CDR3 is TGTGCCAGCAGTCCCGGCCCTAAGCGGGGGCAGTACGTC. This rearrangement joins TRBV28 to TRBJ2-7, with 7 bases aligning to TRBD2. The CDR3 is 13 amino acids. J lost 9 bases, V lost 5 bases, and 10 bases had no gene match. Germline V CDR1 and CDR2: MDHEN, SYDVKM.

The chain is built from TRBV5-5 and TRBJ1-4; 8 bases agree with TRBD1. Germline CDR1 SGHKS, CDR2 YYEKEE (reference sequence). This CDR3 is built from 15 residues. The trim removed 4 bases at V and 7 bases at J, leaving 9 bases unmatched. In DNA, the CDR3 is TGTGCCAGCAGCACTCCCGGGACAGGAATTGAAAAACTGTTTTTT. It translates to CASSTPGTGIEKLFF.

The chain combines TRBV7-6 with TRBJ2-3; D unclear. Germline V gene lookup returns CDR1 SGHVS and CDR2 FNYEAQ. V was pared by 6 bases and J by 0 bases, with 4 bases between. The CDR3 runs to 12 residues. The CDR3 bases are TGTGCCAGCAGTCTTAGCACAGATACGCAGTATTTT. It encodes CASSLSTDTQYF.

The rearrangement uses TRBV2 and TRBJ1-4, with 9 positions matching TRBD1. After removal of 5 bases from V and 6 bases from J, the junction contained 7 bases not matched to a gene. Germline assignment: CDR1 SNHLY and CDR2 FYNNEI. The CDR3 totals 15 residues. The CDR3 DNA is TGTGCCAGCAGTATCACAGGGGGCGAGTATGAAAAACTGTTTTTT. Protein product: CASSITGGEYEKLFF.

The V call is TRBV7-3, the J call TRBJ2-3; 9 bases are shared with TRBD1. After removal of 5 bases from V and 5 bases from J, the junction contained 8 bases not matched to a gene. The CDR3 covers 15 residues. CDR1 is SGHTA, CDR2 FQGTGA, per germline. CDR3 residues: CASSATGGGGDTQYF. The CDR3 DNA sequence: TGTGCCAGCAGCGCCACAGGGGGCGGGGGAGATACGCAGTATTTT.

The V and J genes are TRBV15 and TRBJ2-1; TRBD2 aligns across 8 bases. The CDR3 length is 13 residues. The ends lost 8 bases at V and 6 bases at J; junction bases unmatched: 6. Germline loops: CDR1 LNHNV, CDR2 YYDKDF (reference sequence). The CDR3 loop reads CATQREPLNEQFF. CDR3 bases: TGTGCCACCCAGCGGGAGCCCCTCAATGAGCAGTTCTTC.

The chain recombines TRBV7-3 with TRBJ2-1; TRBD2 matches 10 bases. Germline CDR1 SGHTA, CDR2 FQGTGA. The CDR3 runs 15 residues. V was clipped by 1 base and J by 8 bases; unmatched bases: 5. The CDR3 sequence is CASSLISGGLDEQFF. As DNA, the CDR3 is TGTGCCAGCAGCTTAATTAGCGGGGGGCTGGATGAGCAGTTCTTC.

The sample holds a few counts of this clone. The V gene is TRBV27, the J gene TRBJ2-7; 9 bases map to TRBD1. With 5 bases clipped from V and 3 bases from J, the junction kept 11 bases outside the gene matches. The CDR3 spans 16 residues. Germline-derived CDR1 and CDR2 are MNHEY and SMNVEV (reference sequence). The CDR3 sequence is CASSPGTDRGLYEQYF. CDR3 nucleotide sequence: TGTGCCAGCAGTCCCGGAACGGACAGGGGCCTCTACGAGCAGTACTTC.

The chain combines TRBV2 with TRBJ2-5; D not resolved. V lost 7 bases to trimming and J lost 5 bases, with 8 bases between them. Per the germline V gene, CDR1 is SNHLY and CDR2 is FYNNEI. The length of the CDR3 is 11 residues. In DNA form, the CDR3 reads TGTGCCAGCACTCCGAGGGAGACCCAGTACTTC. Translated, it gives CASTPRETQYF.

This clone was detected a few times. The rearrangement joins TRBV9 to TRBJ2-5; 7 bases are a match to TRBD1. The J segment lost 3 bases and the V segment lost 3 bases, leaving 5 bases of the junction unmatched. This CDR3 contains 14 residues. Germline CDR1 reads SGDLS; CDR2 reads YYNGEE. Written as DNA, the CDR3 is TGTGCCAGCAGCGCGACAGGGTATGAAGAGACCCAGTACTTC. It translates to CASSATGYEETQYF.

The chain couples TRBV7-2 to TRBJ2-2; D not resolved. CDR1 and CDR2 (germline): SGHTA, FQGNSA. V lost 5 bases and J 5 bases, leaving 15 bases between the germline ends. The CDR3 runs 15 residues. The CDR3 here is CASSLFTTQTGELFF. CDR3 DNA sequence: TGTGCCAGCAGCCTATTCACGACTCAGACCGGGGAGCTGTTTTTT.

This clone was detected once. The chain has TRBV9 and TRBJ1-2, with 10 bases matching TRBD1. V shed 3 bases, J shed 7 bases, and the junction held 9 bases outside the gene matches. The CDR3 is 15 residues long. In germline, CDR1 is SGDLS, CDR2 YYNGEE. The CDR3 sequence: CASSGKADRGSGYTF. The CDR3 DNA is TGTGCCAGCAGCGGGAAGGCGGACAGGGGGTCTGGCTACACCTTC.

This chain connects TRBV10-3 to TRBJ2-3; no definite D call. The CDR3 covers 16 residues. V lost 6 bases, J lost 2 bases, and 18 bases lay in between. Germline assignment: CDR1 ENHRY and CDR2 SYGVKD. The CDR3 DNA reads as TGTGCCATCAGCCCCCGTGGGTCGGGTGACACAGATACGCAGTATTTT. Amino acid sequence: CAISPRGSGDTDTQYF.

This clone occurred once. The rearrangement links TRBV28 to TRBJ1-4, with 8 bases identical to TRBD1. The CDR3 covers 14 residues. V shed 3 bases and J 8 bases; nucleotides not matched to a gene: 5. Germline V gene sequence: CDR1 MDHEN, CDR2 SYDVKM. The CDR3 is CASSFLQGAEKLFF. In nucleotides, the CDR3 is TGTGCCAGCAGTTTCTTGCAGGGGGCCGAAAAACTGTTTTTT. Based on the CDR3 plus reference TRBV28 and TRBJ1-4, the full variable domain is DVKVTQSSRYLVKRTGEKVFLECVQDMDHENMFWYRQDPGLGLRLIYFSYDVKMKEKGDIPEGYSVSREKKERFSLILESASTNQTSMYLCASSFLQGAEKLFFGSGTQLSVL.

The V gene is TRBV28, the J gene TRBJ1-1, with no clear D. This CDR3 is 13 amino acids long. V was shortened by 10 bases and J by 0 bases, with 12 bases between the two germline ends. The germline gives CDR1 MDHEN, CDR2 SYDVKM. Here the CDR3 reads CATEGGLNTEAFF. The DNA of the CDR3 is TGTGCCACCGAGGGAGGACTGAACACTGAAGCTTTCTTT.

The chain is built from TRBV6-6 and TRBJ1-4; 11 bases match TRBD1. Germline CDR1 is MNHNY and CDR2 is SVGAGI (reference sequence). V shed 6 bases, J shed 7 bases, and the junction held 4 bases outside the gene matches. The CDR3 covers 14 residues. In nucleotides, the CDR3 is TGTGCCAGCAGCTCCGGGACAGGGGGTGAAAAACTGTTTTTT. Translated: CASSSGTGGEKLFF.

This clone was picked up a small number of times. This chain joins TRBV19 and TRBJ1-4; D perhaps matches TRBD1 (6 bases). Germline-derived CDR1 and CDR2 are LNHDA and SQIVND (reference sequence). V shed 5 bases and J shed 0 bases, with 13 bases lying between them. The CDR3 consists of 16 residues. The CDR3 reads CASSQDRQATNEKLFF. In nucleotides, the CDR3 is TGTGCCAGTAGTCAAGACAGGCAAGCAACTAATGAAAAACTGTTTTTT.

This rearrangement joins TRBV4-2 to TRBJ1-5, with D tentatively TRBD1 (5 bases). The V gene's germline CDR1 is LGHNA and CDR2 YNFKEQ. V gave up 0 bases and J gave up 8 bases, with 8 bases separating them. The length of the CDR3 is 13 residues. The DNA of the CDR3 is TGTGCCAGCAGCCAAGATTTAGGGGAGCCCCAGCATTTT. Its translation is CASSQDLGEPQHF.

J is TRBJ2-7 and V is TRBV18; no clear D. V lost 2 bases and J lost 3, with 8 bases in between. Germline CDR1 reads KGHSH; CDR2 reads LQKENI. The CDR3 is 13 residues long. CDR3 sequence (DNA): TGTGCCAGCTCACCAGGGCCAAGCTACGAGCAGTACGTC. It yields the protein CASSPGPSYEQYV.

The chain combines TRBV7-3 with TRBJ2-1; TRBD1 aligns across 11 bases. The J segment lost 7 bases and the V segment lost 5 bases, leaving 7 bases of the junction unmatched. The CDR3 consists of 15 residues. Per the germline V gene, CDR1 is SGHTA and CDR2 is FQGTGA. The CDR3: CASSRGQGVGNEQFF. The CDR3 coding sequence is TGTGCCAGCAGCCGGGGACAGGGGGTTGGGAATGAGCAGTTCTTC.

The gene calls are TRBV19 and TRBJ2-7; 12 nucleotides align to TRBD2. Germline CDR1 reads LNHDA; CDR2 reads SQIVND (reference sequence). The CDR3 consists of 15 residues. With 6 bases clipped from V and 7 bases from J, the junction kept 10 bases outside the gene matches. CDR3 sequence (DNA): TGTGCCAGTAGGAAGGCTAGCGGGAGGGCCGGGGAGCAGTACTTC. It yields the protein CASRKASGRAGEQYF. The full variable domain, rest sourced from reference TRBV19 and TRBJ2-7, is DGGITQSPKYLFRKEGQNVTLSCEQNLNHDAMYWYRQDPGQGLRLIYYSQIVNDFQKGDIAEGYSVSREKKESFPLTVTSAQKNPTAFYLCASRKASGRAGEQYFGPGTRLTVT.

CDR3 DNA sequence: TGTGCCAGCAGCGTATCCGCGGGAGTCTACGAGCAGTACTTC. It codes for CASSVSAGVYEQYF. V and J are TRBV9 and TRBJ2-7, with TRBD2 matching over 7 bases. V shed 1 base and J 3 bases; nucleotides not matched to a gene: 4. Per the germline V gene, CDR1 is SGDLS and CDR2 is YYNGEE. The CDR3 runs 14 residues.

This chain uses TRBV6-2 or TRBV6-3 with TRBJ1-2, with TRBD1 identical over 10 bases. Germline CDR1 MNHEY, CDR2 SVGEGT. J was trimmed by 8 bases and V by 5 bases; bases with no gene match: 8. This CDR3 is built from 14 residues. CDR3 loop: CASSKGQGIYGYTF. In DNA form, the CDR3 reads TGTGCCAGCAGTAAGGGACAGGGGATATACGGCTACACCTTC.

This clone appeared once. The rearrangement uses TRBV9 and TRBJ1-1; D uncertain. The CDR3 loop spans 14 amino acids. Trimming left V 0 bases short and J 7 bases short, with 13 bases between. Germline V gene sequence: CDR1 SGDLS, CDR2 YYNGEE. This CDR3 is CASSVEPSAGEAFF. The CDR3 DNA reads as TGTGCCAGCAGCGTAGAACCCTCTGCGGGTGAAGCTTTCTTT.

In nucleotides, the CDR3 is TGTGCCAGCAGCCAAGATTGGGAAACGGGACTAGCGGGGGGGCCCCGGGAGACCCAGTACTTC. This translates into CASSQDWETGLAGGPRETQYF. The chain has TRBV4-2 and TRBJ2-5; 16 positions match TRBD2. Trimming at V came to 0 bases and at J to 5 bases, leaving 15 bases not matched to a gene. This CDR3 has 21 amino acids. Germline loops: CDR1 LGHNA, CDR2 YNFKEQ.

The chain employs TRBV6-5 and TRBJ1-2; 9 nucleotides match TRBD1. The CDR3 contains 12 residues. Germline CDR1 is MNHEY and CDR2 is SVGAGI. With V trimmed by 10 bases and J by 3 bases, 3 bases remained unmatched. CDR3 region: CATRQGDYGYTF. As DNA, the CDR3 is TGTGCCACACGACAGGGGGACTATGGCTACACCTTC.

This chain connects TRBV12-5 to TRBJ2-5, with TRBD1 matching over 9 bases. Trimming took 2 bases from V and 1 from J; bases not matched to a gene: 5. This CDR3 contains 16 residues. The germline V gene has CDR1 LGHNT and CDR2 FRNRAP. CDR3 sequence reads: CASGLWGQGPQETQYF. The CDR3 DNA sequence: TGTGCTAGTGGTTTGTGGGGACAGGGCCCCCAAGAGACCCAGTACTTC.

This clone has just one count. This sequence joins TRBV7-2 and TRBJ2-1; maybe TRBD2 (6 bases). Germline V lookup: CDR1 SGHTA, CDR2 FQGNSA. This CDR3 is 14 amino acids long. V lost 4 bases and J 7 bases, leaving 14 bases between the germline ends. The CDR3 nucleotides read TGTGCCAGCAGCTCCCAGCGGGCAGGTAATGAGCAGTTCTTC. Translation: CASSSQRAGNEQFF.

The rearrangement links TRBV27 to TRBJ2-2; possibly TRBD1 for D (5 bases). There are 14 residues in the CDR3. Between the trimmed V and J ends, which lost 3 bases and 2 bases, there was a span of 7 bases. Germline V CDR1 and CDR2: MNHEY, SMNVEV (reference sequence). CDR3 residues: CASSLTVNTGELFF. The CDR3 DNA follows: TGTGCCAGCAGTTTGACAGTCAACACCGGGGAGCTGTTTTTT.

This clone was detected a few times. The chain joins TRBV3-1 (or the pseudogene TRBV3-2) to TRBJ2-7; a possible D gene is TRBD2 (5 bases). The germline CDR1 and CDR2 sequences are LGHDT and YNNKEL (reference sequence). Between the trimmed V and J ends, which lost 2 bases and 5 bases, there was a span of 13 bases. The CDR3 runs 14 residues. CDR3 protein: CASSQQPGSDEQYF. CDR3 nucleotides: TGTGCCAGCAGCCAACAGCCGGGGAGCGACGAGCAGTACTTC.

CDR3: CASGQNTGELFF. In DNA form, the CDR3 reads TGTGCCAGCGGGCAGAACACCGGGGAGCTGTTTTTT. V is TRBV7-9 and J is TRBJ2-2; D gene unclear. With 8 bases removed from V and 1 base from J, the gap between germline ends came to 5 bases. The CDR3 loop spans 12 amino acids. Per germline, CDR1 SEHNR and CDR2 FQNEAQ (reference sequence). Full variable domain (remainder filled in from reference TRBV7-9 and TRBJ2-2): DTGVSQNPRHKITKRGQNVTFRCDPISEHNRLYWYRQTLGQGPEFLTYFQNEAQLEKSRLLSDRFSAERPKGSFSTLEIQRTEQGDSAMYLCASGQNTGELFFGEGSRLTVL.